The 9 T cell receptor beta chains presented below share a single source sample, sequenced in a study of identical twins. TCRdb called the 5' RACE reads again in MiXCR, with one record for every CDR3 protein. The table records about 240,000 distinct CDR3 sequences, about 13% of them present only once. The same data also went into a second study, on yellow fever vaccine responses in identical twins.

Sequenced sample: memory (CD45RO+) T cells sorted from blood. These receptors were collected from a woman aged 18-29 years in good health.

The table lists this clonotype with a few counts. The rearrangement joins TRBV5-1 to TRBJ1-1; D perhaps matches TRBD1 (6 bases). The length of the CDR3 is 15 residues. V dropped 4 bases and J dropped 3 bases, with 16 bases sitting between them. Germline CDR1 SGHRS, CDR2 YFSETQ. The CDR3 spells CASSTVSGGHTEAFF. The CDR3 DNA sequence: TGCGCCAGCAGCACAGTGTCGGGGGGCCACACTGAAGCTTTCTTT.

This clonotype has only a few counts. The chain uses TRBV6-2 or TRBV6-3 and TRBJ1-1; 7 bases match TRBD1. CDR1 is MNHEY and CDR2 is SVGEGT in the germline V gene. V lost 7 bases to trimming and J lost 3 bases; unmatched junction nucleotides: 8. The CDR3 extends over 14 amino acids. In DNA, the CDR3 is TGTGCCAGCACCCTAGACAGGGCGGACACTGAAGCTTTCTTT. Its protein is CASTLDRADTEAFF.

This clonotype was detected many times. The chain combines TRBV5-1 with TRBJ2-1, with D unclear. The CDR3 runs to 13 residues. The germline V gene encodes CDR1 SGHRS and CDR2 YFSETQ. With 2 bases removed from V and 6 bases from J, the gap between germline ends came to 9 bases. CDR3 nucleotide sequence: TGCGCCAGCAGCTTCGGGCTGCGCAATGAGCAGTTCTTC. Encoded protein: CASSFGLRNEQFF.

This clonotype was observed a few times. The rearrangement links TRBV6-2 or TRBV6-3 to TRBJ1-5; D might be TRBD1 (6 bases). With 2 bases removed from V and 4 bases from J, the gap between germline ends came to 12 bases. The germline V gene has CDR1 MNHEY and CDR2 SVGEGT. The CDR3 length is 15 residues. In DNA, the CDR3 is TGTGCCAGCAGTTACGGGGGGCCTCGAAATCAGCCCCAGCATTTT. Translated: CASSYGGPRNQPQHF.

This clonotype was seen repeatedly, ten times or more. The chain combines TRBV5-5 with TRBJ1-6; tentatively, D is TRBD1 (6 bases). CDR1 is SGHKS and CDR2 is YYEKEE in the germline V gene (reference sequence). Deletions cut 4 bases from V and 5 bases from J, with 16 bases between. The CDR3 runs 16 residues. DNA for the CDR3: TGTGCCAGCAGCCAACAGGGAGTCCGAAATAATTCACCCCTCCACTTT. Its protein product is CASSQQGVRNNSPLHF.

The chain employs TRBV7-8 and TRBJ2-1; 12 bases align to TRBD1. The CDR3 runs to 16 residues. In germline, CDR1 is SGHVS, CDR2 FQNEAQ. Germline trimming cut 1 base from V and 9 bases from J; bases unmatched to any gene: 7. The CDR3 protein is CASSLGPGQGAVEQFF. CDR3 DNA: TGTGCCAGCAGCTTAGGGCCGGGACAGGGGGCTGTTGAGCAGTTCTTC.

The rearrangement uses TRBV6-1 and TRBJ2-7; 12 positions match TRBD2. J was trimmed by 1 base and V by 6 bases; bases with no gene match: 16. Germline V gene lookup returns CDR1 MNHNS and CDR2 SASEGT. This CDR3 has 19 residues. The CDR3 nucleotides read TGTGCCAGCAGACTACAGGGACTAGCGGGCCTATCAAAGTCCTACGAGCAGTACTTC. This gives the protein CASRLQGLAGLSKSYEQYF.

This clonotype was counted a few times. The chain employs TRBV20-1 and TRBJ2-3; a weak D match, TRBD2 (6 bases). V was clipped by 7 bases and J by 6 bases, with 14 bases between them. Germline loops: CDR1 DFQATT, CDR2 SNEGSKA (reference sequence). The CDR3 is made up of 12 amino acids. The CDR3 sequence is CSVRGTADTQYF. CDR3 DNA: TGCAGTGTTCGGGGGACGGCGGATACGCAGTATTTT.

This clonotype was counted a few times. The gene calls are TRBV10-3 and TRBJ2-5, with 11 bases matching TRBD2. Germline V gives CDR1 ENHRY, CDR2 SYGVKD. The V gene end was trimmed by 4 bases and the J gene end by 1 base; junction bases not matched to a gene: 5. The CDR3 is 16 residues long. The CDR3 region is CAISASSGGPQETQYF. CDR3 sequence (DNA): TGTGCCATCAGTGCCTCTAGCGGGGGGCCCCAAGAGACCCAGTACTTC.